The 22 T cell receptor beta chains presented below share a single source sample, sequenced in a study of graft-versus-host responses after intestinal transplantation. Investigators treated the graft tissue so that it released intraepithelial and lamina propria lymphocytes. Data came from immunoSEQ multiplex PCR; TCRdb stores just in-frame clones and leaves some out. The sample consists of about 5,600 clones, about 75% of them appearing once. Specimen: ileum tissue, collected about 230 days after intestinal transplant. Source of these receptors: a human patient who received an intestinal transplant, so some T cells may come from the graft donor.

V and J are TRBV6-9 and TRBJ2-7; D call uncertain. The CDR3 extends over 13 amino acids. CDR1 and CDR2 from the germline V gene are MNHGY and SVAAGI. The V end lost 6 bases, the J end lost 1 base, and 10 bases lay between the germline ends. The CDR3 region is CASSSQDSYEQYF. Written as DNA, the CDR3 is TGTGCCAGCAGCTCCCAAGATTCCTACGAGCAGTACTTC.

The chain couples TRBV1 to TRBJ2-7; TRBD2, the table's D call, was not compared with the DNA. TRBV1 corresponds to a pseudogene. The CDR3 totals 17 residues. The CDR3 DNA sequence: TGCACCAGCAGCCAAGAAGAACTAGCGAAGAACTTTTACGAGCAGTACTTC. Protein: CTSSQEELAKNFYEQYF.

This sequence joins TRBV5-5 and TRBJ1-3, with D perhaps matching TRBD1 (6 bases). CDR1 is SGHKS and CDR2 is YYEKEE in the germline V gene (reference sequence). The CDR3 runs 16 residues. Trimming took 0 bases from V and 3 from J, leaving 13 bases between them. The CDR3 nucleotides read TGTGCCAGCAGCTTGGCGGCAGGGGTTGGTGGAAACACCATATATTTT. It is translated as CASSLAAGVGGNTIYF.

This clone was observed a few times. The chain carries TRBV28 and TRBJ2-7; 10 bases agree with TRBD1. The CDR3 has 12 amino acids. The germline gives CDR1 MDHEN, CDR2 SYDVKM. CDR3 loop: CATGQGVGEQYF. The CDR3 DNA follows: TGTGCGACCGGACAGGGGGTAGGCGAGCAGTACTTC.

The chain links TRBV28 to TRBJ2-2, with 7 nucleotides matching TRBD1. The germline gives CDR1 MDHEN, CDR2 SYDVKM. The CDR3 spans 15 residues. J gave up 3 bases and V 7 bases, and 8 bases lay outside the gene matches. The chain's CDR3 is CASKKTGDYTGELFF. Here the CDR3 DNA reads TGTGCCAGCAAGAAAACAGGGGATTACACCGGGGAGCTGTTTTTT.

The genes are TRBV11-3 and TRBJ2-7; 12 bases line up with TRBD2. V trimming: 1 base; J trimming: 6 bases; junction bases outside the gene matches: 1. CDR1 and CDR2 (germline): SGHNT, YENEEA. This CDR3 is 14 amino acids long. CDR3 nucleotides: TGTGCCAGCAGCTTAGGGGGACTAGCGGGCGAGCAGTACTTC. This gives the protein CASSLGGLAGEQYF.

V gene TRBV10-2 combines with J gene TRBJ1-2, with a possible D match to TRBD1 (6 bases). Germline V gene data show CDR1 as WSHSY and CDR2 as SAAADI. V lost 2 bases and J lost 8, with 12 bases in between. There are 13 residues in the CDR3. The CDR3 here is CASSENPGGGYTF. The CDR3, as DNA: TGCGCCAGCAGTGAGAACCCCGGGGGCGGCTACACCTTC.

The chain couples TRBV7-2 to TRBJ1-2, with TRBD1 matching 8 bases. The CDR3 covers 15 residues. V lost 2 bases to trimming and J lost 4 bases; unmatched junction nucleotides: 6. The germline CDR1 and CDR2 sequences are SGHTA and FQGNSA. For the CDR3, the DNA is TGTGCCAGCAGCTTAAACAGGGGGTTAACCTATGGCTACACCTTC. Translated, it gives CASSLNRGLTYGYTF.

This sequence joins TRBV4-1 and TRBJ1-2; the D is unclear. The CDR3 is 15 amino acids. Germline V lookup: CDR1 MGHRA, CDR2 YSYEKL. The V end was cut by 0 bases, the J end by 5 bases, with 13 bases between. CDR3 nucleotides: TGCGCCAGCAGCCAAGATGGGCAGGCTCGGTATGGCTACACCTTC. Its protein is CASSQDGQARYGYTF.

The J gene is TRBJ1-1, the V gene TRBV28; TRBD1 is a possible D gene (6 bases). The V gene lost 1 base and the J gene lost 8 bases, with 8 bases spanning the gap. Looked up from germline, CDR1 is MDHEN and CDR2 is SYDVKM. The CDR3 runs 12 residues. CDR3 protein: CASSLLTGEAFF. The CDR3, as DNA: TGTGCCAGCAGTTTATTGACAGGAGAAGCTTTCTTT.

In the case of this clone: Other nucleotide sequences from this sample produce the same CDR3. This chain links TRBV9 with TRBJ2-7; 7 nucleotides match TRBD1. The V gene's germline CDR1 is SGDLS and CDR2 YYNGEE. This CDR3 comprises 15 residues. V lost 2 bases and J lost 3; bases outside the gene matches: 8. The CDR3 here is CASSVEGASYYEQYF. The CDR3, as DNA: TGTGCCAGCAGCGTCGAGGGGGCCTCCTACTACGAGCAGTACTTC. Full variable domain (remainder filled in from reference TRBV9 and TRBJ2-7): DSGVTQTPKHLITATGQRVTLRCSPRSGDLSVYWYQQSLDQGLQFLIQYYNGEERAKGNILERFSAQQFPDLHSELNLSSLELGDSALYFCASSVEGASYYEQYFGPGTRLTVT.

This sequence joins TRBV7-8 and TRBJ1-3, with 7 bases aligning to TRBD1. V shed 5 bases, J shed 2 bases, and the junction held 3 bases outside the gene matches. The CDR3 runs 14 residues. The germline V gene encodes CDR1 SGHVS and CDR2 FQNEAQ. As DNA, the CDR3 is TGTGCCAGCAGCCCAGGGACAGCTGGAAACACCATATATTTT. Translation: CASSPGTAGNTIYF.

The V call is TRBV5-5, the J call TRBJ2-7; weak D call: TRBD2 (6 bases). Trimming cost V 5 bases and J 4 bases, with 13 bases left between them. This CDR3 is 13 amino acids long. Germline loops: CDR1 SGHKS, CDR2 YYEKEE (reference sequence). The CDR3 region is CASSPGDSYEQYF. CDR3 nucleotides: TGTGCCAGCAGTCCCGGGGACTCGTACGAGCAGTACTTC.

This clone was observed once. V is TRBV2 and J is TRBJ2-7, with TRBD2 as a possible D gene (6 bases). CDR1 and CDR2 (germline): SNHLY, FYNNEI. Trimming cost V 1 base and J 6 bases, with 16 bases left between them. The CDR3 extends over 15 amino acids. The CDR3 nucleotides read TGTGCCAGCAGTGAAGGGCTAGGGACTGGTGCCGAGCAGTACTTC. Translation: CASSEGLGTGAEQYF.

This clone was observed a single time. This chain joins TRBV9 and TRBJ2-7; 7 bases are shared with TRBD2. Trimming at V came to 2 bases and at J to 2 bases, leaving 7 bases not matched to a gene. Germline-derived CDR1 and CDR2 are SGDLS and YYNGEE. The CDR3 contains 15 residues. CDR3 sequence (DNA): TGTGCCAGCAGCGTCGACCCTGGGGGGGCCTACGAGCAGTACTTC. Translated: CASSVDPGGAYEQYF. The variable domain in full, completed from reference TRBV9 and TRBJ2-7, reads DSGVTQTPKHLITATGQRVTLRCSPRSGDLSVYWYQQSLDQGLQFLIQYYNGEERAKGNILERFSAQQFPDLHSELNLSSLELGDSALYFCASSVDPGGAYEQYFGPGTRLTVT.

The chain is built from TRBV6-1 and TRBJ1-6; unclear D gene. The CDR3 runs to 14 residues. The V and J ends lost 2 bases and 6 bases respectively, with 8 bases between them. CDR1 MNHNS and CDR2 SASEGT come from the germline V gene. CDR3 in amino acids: CASSERHPNSPLHF. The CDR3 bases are TGTGCCAGCAGTGAAAGACACCCTAATTCACCCCTCCACTTT.

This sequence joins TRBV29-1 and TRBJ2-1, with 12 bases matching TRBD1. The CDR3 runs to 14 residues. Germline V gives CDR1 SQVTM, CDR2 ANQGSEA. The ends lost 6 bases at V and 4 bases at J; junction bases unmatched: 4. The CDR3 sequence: CSVGTGGPYNEQFF. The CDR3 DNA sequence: TGCAGCGTAGGGACAGGGGGCCCTTACAATGAGCAGTTCTTC.

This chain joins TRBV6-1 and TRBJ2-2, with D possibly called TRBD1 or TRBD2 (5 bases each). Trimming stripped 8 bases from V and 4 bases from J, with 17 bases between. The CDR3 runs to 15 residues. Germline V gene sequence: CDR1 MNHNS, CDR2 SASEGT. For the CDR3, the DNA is TGTGCCAGCGGAATCGGGACCGGAGGCACCGGGGAGCTGTTTTTT. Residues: CASGIGTGGTGELFF.

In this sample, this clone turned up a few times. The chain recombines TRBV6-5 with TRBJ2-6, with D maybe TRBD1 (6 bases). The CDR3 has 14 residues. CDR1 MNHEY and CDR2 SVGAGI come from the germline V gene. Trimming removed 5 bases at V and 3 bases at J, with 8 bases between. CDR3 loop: CASSIGGGANVLTF. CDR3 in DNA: TGTGCCAGCAGTATAGGGGGTGGGGCCAACGTCCTGACTTTC.

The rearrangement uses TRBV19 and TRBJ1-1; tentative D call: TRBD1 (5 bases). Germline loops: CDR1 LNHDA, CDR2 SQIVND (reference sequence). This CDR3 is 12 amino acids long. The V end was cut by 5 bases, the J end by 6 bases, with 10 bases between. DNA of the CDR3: TGTGCCAGTAGTCAGGGAATGGCTGAAGCTTTCTTT. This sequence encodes CASSQGMAEAFF.

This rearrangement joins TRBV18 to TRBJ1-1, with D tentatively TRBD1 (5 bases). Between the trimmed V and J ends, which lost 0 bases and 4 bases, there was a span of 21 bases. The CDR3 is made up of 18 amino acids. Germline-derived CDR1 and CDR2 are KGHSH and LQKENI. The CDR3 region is CASSPPWGGGYGGTEAFF. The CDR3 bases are TGTGCCAGCTCACCACCATGGGGCGGGGGATATGGAGGCACTGAAGCTTTCTTT.

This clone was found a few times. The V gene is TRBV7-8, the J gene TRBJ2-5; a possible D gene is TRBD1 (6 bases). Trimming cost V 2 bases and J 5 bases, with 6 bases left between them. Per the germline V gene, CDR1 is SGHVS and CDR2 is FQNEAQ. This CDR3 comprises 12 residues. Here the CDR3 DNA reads TGTGCCAGCAGCTTACAGGGGGAGACCCAGTACTTC. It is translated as CASSLQGETQYF.